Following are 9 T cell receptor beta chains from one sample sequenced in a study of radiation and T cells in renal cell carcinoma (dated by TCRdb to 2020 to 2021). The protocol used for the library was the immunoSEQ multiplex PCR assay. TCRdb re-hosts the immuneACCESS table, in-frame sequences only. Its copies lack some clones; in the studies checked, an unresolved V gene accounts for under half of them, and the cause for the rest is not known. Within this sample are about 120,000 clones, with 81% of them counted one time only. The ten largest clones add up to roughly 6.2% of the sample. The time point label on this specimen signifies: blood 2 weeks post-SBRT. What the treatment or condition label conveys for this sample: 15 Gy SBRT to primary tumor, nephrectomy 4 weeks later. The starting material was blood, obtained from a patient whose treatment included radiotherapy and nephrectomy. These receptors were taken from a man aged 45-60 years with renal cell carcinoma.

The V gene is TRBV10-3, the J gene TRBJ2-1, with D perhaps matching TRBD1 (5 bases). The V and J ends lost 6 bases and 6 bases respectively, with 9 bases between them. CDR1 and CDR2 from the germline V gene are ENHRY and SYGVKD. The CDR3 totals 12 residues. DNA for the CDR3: TGTGCCATCAGGAAAGACAGCAATGAGCAGTTCTTC. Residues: CAIRKDSNEQFF.

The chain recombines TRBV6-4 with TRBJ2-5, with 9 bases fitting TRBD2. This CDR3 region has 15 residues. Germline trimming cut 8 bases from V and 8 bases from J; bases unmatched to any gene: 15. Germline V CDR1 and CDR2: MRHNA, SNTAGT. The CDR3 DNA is TGTGCCAGCCGTTCTCCAAGCGGGGGGTCACCCACCCAGTACTTC. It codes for CASRSPSGGSPTQYF.

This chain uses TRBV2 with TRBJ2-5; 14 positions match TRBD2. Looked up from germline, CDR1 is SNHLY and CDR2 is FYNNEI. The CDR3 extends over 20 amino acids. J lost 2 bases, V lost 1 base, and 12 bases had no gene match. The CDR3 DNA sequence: TGTGCCAGCAGTGAAGGAGCTCGGACTAGCGGGAGGTTGGGACAAGAGACCCAGTACTTC. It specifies CASSEGARTSGRLGQETQYF.

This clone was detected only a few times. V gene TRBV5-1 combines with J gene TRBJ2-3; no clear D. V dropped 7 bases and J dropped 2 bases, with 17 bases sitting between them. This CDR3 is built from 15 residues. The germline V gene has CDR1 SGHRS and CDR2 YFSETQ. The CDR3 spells CASVRGPFPTDTQYF. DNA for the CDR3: TGCGCCAGCGTACGCGGACCTTTCCCCACAGATACGCAGTATTTT.

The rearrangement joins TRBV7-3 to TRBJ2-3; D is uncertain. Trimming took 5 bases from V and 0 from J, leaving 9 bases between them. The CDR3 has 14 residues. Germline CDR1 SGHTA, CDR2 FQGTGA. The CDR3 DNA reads TGTGCCAGCAGCCCAACACAGAGCACAGATACGCAGTATTTT. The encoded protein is CASSPTQSTDTQYF.

In nucleotides, the CDR3 is TGTGCCAGCGGATCTAACTATGGCTACACCTTC. It codes for CASGSNYGYTF. The genes are TRBV7-6 and TRBJ1-2; no firm D call. There are 11 residues in the CDR3. V was shortened by 8 bases and J by 0 bases, with 4 bases between the two germline ends. Germline V gene lookup returns CDR1 SGHVS and CDR2 FNYEAQ.

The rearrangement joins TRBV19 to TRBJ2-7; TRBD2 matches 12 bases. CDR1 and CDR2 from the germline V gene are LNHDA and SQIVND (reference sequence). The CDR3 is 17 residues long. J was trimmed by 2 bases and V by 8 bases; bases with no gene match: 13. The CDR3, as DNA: TGTGCCAGTTCCCGCGCCGGGACTAGCGGGCTAGCCTACGAGCAGTACTTC. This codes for CASSRAGTSGLAYEQYF. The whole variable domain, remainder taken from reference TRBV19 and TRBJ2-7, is DGGITQSPKYLFRKEGQNVTLSCEQNLNHDAMYWYRQDPGQGLRLIYYSQIVNDFQKGDIAEGYSVSREKKESFPLTVTSAQKNPTAFYLCASSRAGTSGLAYEQYFGPGTRLTVT.

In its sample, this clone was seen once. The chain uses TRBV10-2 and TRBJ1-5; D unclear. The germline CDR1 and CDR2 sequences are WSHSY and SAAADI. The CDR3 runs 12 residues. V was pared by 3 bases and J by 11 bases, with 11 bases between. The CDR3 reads CASSDSPGAQHF. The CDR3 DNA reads TGCGCCAGCAGTGACTCGCCGGGAGCCCAGCATTTT.

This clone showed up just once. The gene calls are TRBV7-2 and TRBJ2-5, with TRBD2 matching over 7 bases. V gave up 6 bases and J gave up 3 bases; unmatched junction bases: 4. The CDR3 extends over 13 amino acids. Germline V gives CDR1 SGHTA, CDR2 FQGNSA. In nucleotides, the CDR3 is TGTGCCAGCAGTTTTGGGGGGGAAGAGACCCAGTACTTC. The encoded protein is CASSFGGEETQYF.